Following are 23 T cell receptor beta chains from one sample sequenced in a study of identical twins. MiXCR, applied by TCRdb to the 5' RACE reads, yields one record per CDR3 protein. The data hold approximately 240,000 distinct CDR3 sequences, with about 14% observed a single time. The sequencing input was memory (CD45RO+) T cells sorted from blood. The origin of the receptors is a woman between 18 and 29 years old in good health.

This clonotype was seen only a few times. V gene TRBV28 combines with J gene TRBJ2-7; 8 nucleotides match TRBD2. Germline loops: CDR1 MDHEN, CDR2 SYDVKM. The CDR3 runs to 16 residues. Germline trimming cut 6 bases from V and 6 bases from J; bases unmatched to any gene: 16. The CDR3 nucleotides are TGTGCCAGCAGCCTCGGAGGAGCGGGAGTAGCAGGCGAGCAGTACTTC. It translates to CASSLGGAGVAGEQYF.

This clonotype showed up many times. This chain joins TRBV11-2 and TRBJ1-2, with TRBD1 matching 7 bases. Germline CDR1 is SGHAT and CDR2 is FQNNGV. The CDR3 extends over 13 amino acids. V shed 5 bases and J 5 bases; nucleotides not matched to a gene: 5. The CDR3 loop reads CASSQDRKYGYTF. Written as DNA, the CDR3 is TGTGCCAGCAGCCAGGACAGGAAATATGGCTACACCTTC.

Ten or more counts support this clonotype. The V gene is TRBV12-3 or TRBV12-4, the J gene TRBJ1-5; possibly TRBD1 for D (5 bases). V was cut by 6 bases and J by 2 bases, with 14 bases left in between. CDR3 length equals 15 residues. As DNA, the CDR3 is TGTGCCAGCAGGGCCCAGGGTTTTGGCAATCAGCCCCAGCATTTT. Its translation is CASRAQGFGNQPQHF.

This clonotype has a count of ten or more. The chain carries TRBV27 and TRBJ2-3; 8 bases fit TRBD2. Losses at the gene ends were 7 bases for V and 3 bases for J; bases not matched to a gene: 6. CDR1 is MNHEY, CDR2 SMNVEV, per germline (reference sequence). The CDR3 runs 14 residues. The CDR3 is CASKSSGATDTQYF. The CDR3 region has the DNA TGTGCCAGCAAAAGTAGCGGGGCGACAGATACGCAGTATTTT.

For the CDR3, the DNA is TGTGCCAGCAGCGTAGGAGGTGCAGGGGAGCAGTACTTC. Its protein is CASSVGGAGEQYF. The chain joins TRBV9 to TRBJ2-7; possible D gene TRBD1, 5 bases. Trimming removed 0 bases at V and 7 bases at J, with 11 bases between. This CDR3 contains 13 residues. In germline, CDR1 is SGDLS, CDR2 YYNGEE.

This clonotype was seen a handful of times. CDR3 nucleotide sequence: TGTGCCAGAATGAGGCAAAGCTCCTACGAGCAGTACTTC. This codes for CARMRQSSYEQYF. This chain joins TRBV9 and TRBJ2-7; D is uncertain. V lost 8 bases, J lost 0 bases, and 12 bases lay in between. The germline CDR1 and CDR2 sequences are SGDLS and YYNGEE. CDR3 length equals 13 residues.

The table lists this clonotype with a few counts. V usage is TRBV7-8 and J usage is TRBJ1-6; 8 bases are shared with TRBD1. V gave up 2 bases and J gave up 8 bases; unmatched junction bases: 2. The CDR3 is 14 amino acids. CDR1 and CDR2 from the germline V gene are SGHVS and FQNEAQ. CDR3 DNA sequence: TGTGCCAGCAGCTTACAGGGGGCTCATTCACCCCTCCACTTT. Translating gives CASSLQGAHSPLHF.

This chain joins TRBV3-1 and TRBJ2-2; possibly TRBD1 for D (6 bases). V lost 5 bases, J lost 3 bases, and 10 bases lay in between. The CDR3 loop spans 14 amino acids. Germline CDR1 LGHDT, CDR2 YNNKEL (reference sequence). The CDR3 is CASSARTDTGELFF. CDR3 DNA sequence: TGTGCCAGCAGCGCAAGGACAGACACCGGGGAGCTGTTTTTT.

This chain joins TRBV7-8 and TRBJ2-2, with a tentative D call TRBD2 (5 bases). Germline CDR1 is SGHVS and CDR2 is FQNEAQ. The CDR3 has 15 amino acids. The V gene lost 7 bases and the J gene lost 1 base, with 13 bases spanning the gap. The CDR3 DNA sequence: TGTGCCAGCACCTTGAATAGCGAGAACACCGGGGAGCTGTTTTTT. It yields the protein CASTLNSENTGELFF.

The genes are TRBV6-5 and TRBJ2-7; D remains unclear. The CDR3 runs to 12 residues. Deletions cut 1 base from V and 6 bases from J, with 7 bases between. The germline CDR1 and CDR2 sequences are MNHEY and SVGAGI. CDR3 sequence reads: CASSYYGSEQYF. CDR3 DNA sequence: TGTGCCAGCAGTTACTATGGCTCCGAGCAGTACTTC.

The chain combines TRBV20-1 with TRBJ1-1, with 11 nucleotides matching TRBD1. This CDR3 spans 14 amino acids. CDR1 and CDR2 (germline): DFQATT, SNEGSKA (reference sequence). V dropped 2 bases and J dropped 5; count of bases not matched to a gene: 4. CDR3 sequence: CSARTGTGGTEAFF. CDR3 in DNA: TGCAGTGCTAGAACCGGGACAGGGGGTACTGAAGCTTTCTTT.

The V call is TRBV19, the J call TRBJ2-1; D ambiguous. The germline gives CDR1 LNHDA, CDR2 SQIVND (reference sequence). CDR3 length equals 13 residues. The germline V and J ends were trimmed by 0 bases and 6 bases, with 6 bases remaining between them. CDR3 in amino acids: CASSIDRVNEQFF. The CDR3 nucleotides are TGTGCCAGTAGTATAGATCGGGTCAATGAGCAGTTCTTC.

The chain joins TRBV7-2 to TRBJ1-1, with D possibly being TRBD1 (6 bases). V dropped 5 bases and J dropped 11 bases, with 12 bases sitting between them. The CDR3 length is 11 residues. Germline V gene sequence: CDR1 SGHTA, CDR2 FQGNSA. This CDR3 is CASSPWGRAFF. The CDR3, as DNA: TGTGCCAGCAGCCCTTGGGGGCGGGCTTTCTTT.

The chain couples TRBV29-1 to TRBJ2-5, with D possibly matching TRBD2 (6 bases). The V and J ends lost 5 bases and 3 bases respectively, with 13 bases between them. The CDR3 is 13 amino acids. Germline CDR1 is SQVTM and CDR2 is ANQGSEA. The CDR3 sequence: CSVIGGREETQYF. Here the CDR3 DNA reads TGCAGCGTTATTGGAGGGCGCGAAGAGACCCAGTACTTC.

This clonotype was observed once. The CDR3 coding sequence is TGCGCCAGCAGGGACCCCGGGGGGGGCGAGCAGTACTTC. It encodes CASRDPGGGEQYF. The chain has TRBV10-2 and TRBJ2-7; 8 bases line up with TRBD2. There are 13 residues in the CDR3. The junction had 7 bases not matched to a gene; V was cut back by 6 bases and J by 6 bases. CDR1 is WSHSY and CDR2 is SAAADI in the germline V gene.

This clonotype occurred a few times. The chain recombines TRBV11-2 with TRBJ2-2; TRBD1 agrees at 10 bases. The CDR3 runs to 17 residues. Trimming removed 10 bases from V and 3 bases from J; junction bases left unmatched: 14. Germline V CDR1 and CDR2: SGHAT, FQNNGV. As DNA, the CDR3 is TGTGCCATCGCGGGACAGGGGTGGGGTGGTGACACCGGGGAGCTGTTTTTT. Protein sequence: CAIAGQGWGGDTGELFF.

This chain links TRBV7-9 with TRBJ2-1; 10 bases are a match to TRBD2. This CDR3 region has 14 residues. Germline V lookup: CDR1 SEHNR, CDR2 FQNEAQ (reference sequence). The trim removed 5 bases at V and 7 bases at J, leaving 5 bases unmatched. The CDR3 nucleotides read TGTGCCAGCAGCAGTAGCGGGGGGCAGAATGAGCAGTTCTTC. Translated: CASSSSGGQNEQFF.

This sequence joins TRBV6-1 and TRBJ2-2; a weak D match, TRBD2 (6 bases). V was clipped by 9 bases and J by 4 bases, with 15 bases between them. This CDR3 region has 14 residues. From germline, CDR1 is MNHNS and CDR2 SASEGT. CDR3 sequence: CASTGEAGTGELFF. Here the CDR3 DNA reads TGTGCCAGTACGGGGGAAGCAGGCACCGGGGAGCTGTTTTTT.

This clonotype was detected only a few times. The chain recombines TRBV7-8 with TRBJ2-4; D gene unclear. V was cut by 2 bases and J by 5 bases, with 7 bases left in between. Per germline, CDR1 SGHVS and CDR2 FQNEAQ. The CDR3 runs to 13 residues. CDR3 loop: CASSLFPENIQYF. CDR3 nucleotides: TGTGCCAGCAGCTTATTTCCGGAAAACATTCAGTACTTC.

CDR3 sequence: CASSLGSSGTYNEQFF. The CDR3 nucleotides are TGCGCCAGCAGCTTAGGGTCTAGCGGGACCTACAATGAGCAGTTCTTC. The chain has TRBV5-1 and TRBJ2-1; 9 bases align to TRBD2. Germline lookup yields CDR1 SGHRS and CDR2 YFSETQ. The CDR3 loop spans 16 amino acids. J gave up 2 bases and V 2 bases, and 5 bases lay outside the gene matches.

This clonotype was counted ten times or more. CDR3 sequence: CASSRGFGMNTEAFF. The CDR3 DNA reads TGTGCCAGCAGTCGAGGCTTCGGGATGAACACTGAAGCTTTCTTT. The V gene is TRBV6-1, the J gene TRBJ1-1; no definite D call. This CDR3 comprises 15 residues. Trimming cost V 5 bases and J 0 bases, with 13 bases left between them. Germline V lookup: CDR1 MNHNS, CDR2 SASEGT.

The V gene is TRBV10-2, the J gene TRBJ1-2; 8 nucleotides match TRBD1. CDR1 is WSHSY, CDR2 SAAADI, per germline. Unmatched junction bases numbered 5, after V lost 10 bases and J lost 4 bases. The CDR3 contains 12 residues. The chain's CDR3 is CATGQGLYGYTF. The DNA of the CDR3 is TGCGCCACCGGACAGGGACTCTATGGCTACACCTTC.

This clonotype was picked up a small number of times. The genes are TRBV18 and TRBJ2-1; D possibly corresponds to TRBD2 (5 bases). Trimming took 3 bases from V and 7 from J, leaving 13 bases between them. Per the germline V gene, CDR1 is KGHSH and CDR2 is LQKENI. The CDR3 contains 14 residues. CDR3 residues: CASSPSYPGNEQFF. Here the CDR3 DNA reads TGTGCCAGCTCACCTTCCTACCCGGGGAATGAGCAGTTCTTC.